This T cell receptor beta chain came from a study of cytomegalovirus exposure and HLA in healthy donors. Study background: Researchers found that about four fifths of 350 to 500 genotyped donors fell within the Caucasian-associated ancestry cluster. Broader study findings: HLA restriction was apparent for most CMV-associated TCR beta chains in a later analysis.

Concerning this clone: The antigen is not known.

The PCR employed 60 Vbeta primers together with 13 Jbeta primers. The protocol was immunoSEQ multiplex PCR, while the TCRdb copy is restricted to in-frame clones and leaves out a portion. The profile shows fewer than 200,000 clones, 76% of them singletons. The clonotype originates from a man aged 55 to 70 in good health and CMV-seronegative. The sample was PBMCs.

This CDR3 is CASSPRGEVYEQYF. The DNA for the CDR3 is TGTGCCAGCAGTCCCAGGGGCGAAGTCTACGAGCAGTACTTC. This rearrangement joins TRBV6-1 to TRBJ2-7; D may be TRBD1 (6 bases). V was cut by 5 bases and J by 3 bases, with 14 bases left in between. In germline, CDR1 is MNHNS, CDR2 SASEGT. The length of the CDR3 is 14 residues.